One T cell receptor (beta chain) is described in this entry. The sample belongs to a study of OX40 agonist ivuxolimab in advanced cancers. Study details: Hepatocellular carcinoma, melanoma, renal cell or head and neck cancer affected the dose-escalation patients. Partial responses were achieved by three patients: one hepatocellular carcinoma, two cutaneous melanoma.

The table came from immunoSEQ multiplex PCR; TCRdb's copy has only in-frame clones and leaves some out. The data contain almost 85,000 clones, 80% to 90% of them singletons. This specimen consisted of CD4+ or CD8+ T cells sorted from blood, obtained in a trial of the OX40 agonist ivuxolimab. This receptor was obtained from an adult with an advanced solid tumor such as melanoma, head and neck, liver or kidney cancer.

CDR3 bases: TGTGCCAGCAGTCGGACAGGCACTGAAGCTTTCTTT. Residues: CASSRTGTEAFF. The rearrangement joins TRBV27 to TRBJ1-1; TRBD1 matches 7 bases. Germline-derived CDR1 and CDR2 are MNHEY and SMNVEV (reference sequence). V dropped 5 bases and J dropped 4; count of bases not matched to a gene: 1. This CDR3 has 12 amino acids.